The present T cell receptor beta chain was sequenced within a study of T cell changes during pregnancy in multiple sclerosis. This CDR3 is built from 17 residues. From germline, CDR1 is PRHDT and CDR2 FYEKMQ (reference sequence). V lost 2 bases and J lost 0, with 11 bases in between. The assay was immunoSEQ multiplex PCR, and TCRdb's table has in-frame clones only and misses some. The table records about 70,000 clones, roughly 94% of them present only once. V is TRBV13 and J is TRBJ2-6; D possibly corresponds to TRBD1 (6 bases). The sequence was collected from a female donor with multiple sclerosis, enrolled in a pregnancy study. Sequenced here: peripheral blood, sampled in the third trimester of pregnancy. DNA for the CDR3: TGTGCCAGCAGCTTATGGACAGTAGTCTCTGGGGCCAACGTCCTGACTTTC. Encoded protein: CASSLWTVVSGANVLTF.